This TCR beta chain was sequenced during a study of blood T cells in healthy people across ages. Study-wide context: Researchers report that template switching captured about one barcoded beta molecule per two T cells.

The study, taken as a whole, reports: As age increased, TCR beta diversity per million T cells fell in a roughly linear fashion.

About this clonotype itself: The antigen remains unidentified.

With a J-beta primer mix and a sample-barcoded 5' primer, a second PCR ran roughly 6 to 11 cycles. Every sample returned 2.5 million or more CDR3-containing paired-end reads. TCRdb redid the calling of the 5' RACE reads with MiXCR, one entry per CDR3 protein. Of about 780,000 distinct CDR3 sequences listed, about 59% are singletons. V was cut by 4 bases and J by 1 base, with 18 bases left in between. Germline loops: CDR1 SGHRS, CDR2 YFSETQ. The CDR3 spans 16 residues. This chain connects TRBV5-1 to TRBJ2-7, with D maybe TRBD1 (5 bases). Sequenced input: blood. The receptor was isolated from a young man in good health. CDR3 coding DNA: TGCGCCAGCAGCCTCAATTCAGGGTCCTCATCCTACGAGCAGTACTTC. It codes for CASSLNSGSSSYEQYF.